The rows below give T cell receptor beta chains drawn from one sample of a study of tumor T cells in aggressive B-cell lymphoma. Produced via immunoSEQ multiplex PCR; TCRdb's table is partial and in-frame only. The sample holds some 8,000 clones, about 81% seen once. Sequenced material: tumor tissue. These TCRs come from an adult with diffuse large B cell lymphoma. Each CDR3 is given with its conserved first and last residue. The order of the fields is J gene, V gene, clone size, D gene, CDR3 DNA, CDR3 protein. A D gene is named only where the DNA matches it firmly. Clone size is given for some rows only: seen once, a few or many times, or a class if the clone is expanded.

TRBJ2-2 TRBV9 - TRBD1 TGTGCCAGCAGCGTAGAGGACAGGGATACCGGGGAGCTGTTTTTT CASSVEDRDTGELFF
TRBJ1-1 TRBV2 - - TGTGCCAGCAGCGGGGGGAATACTGAAGCTTTCTTT CASSGGNTEAFF
TRBJ2-1 TRBV11-3 - TRBD1 TGTGCCAGCAGCCCACGGTCCGGGACAGGGGGCAATGAGCAGTTCTTC CASSPRSGTGGNEQFF
TRBJ2-3 TRBV7-9 - - TGTGCCAGCCCCGTACTATGGCTCGGGGCAGATACGCAGTATTTT CASPVLWLGADTQYF
TRBJ1-2 TRBV6-5 - - TGTGCCAGCAGCTCCGGACAGTTCTATGGCTACACCTTC CASSSGQFYGYTF
TRBJ2-1 TRBV9 - - TGTGCCAGCACGGTTCCAGGGAACAATGAGCAGTTCTTC CASTVPGNNEQFF
TRBJ1-4 TRBV6-6 few - TGTGCCAGCAGTTACGCCGAGGAAAATGAAAAACTGTTTTTT CASSYAEENEKLFF
TRBJ2-4 TRBV16 - - TGTGCCAGCAGCCGCGGACTGGATAAAAACATTCAGTACTTC CASSRGLDKNIQYF
TRBJ1-2 TRBV12-5 - TRBD1 TGTGCTAGTGGTTCGGGGACAGGGGGTAATGGCTACACCTTC CASGSGTGGNGYTF
TRBJ2-7 TRBV11-1 - - TGTGCCAGCAAGGGGTACGAGCAGTACTTC CASKGYEQYF
TRBJ2-3 TRBV9 - TRBD2 TGTGCCAGCAGCGTAGAAGGGGGACTAGCTTTTTCTAGCACAGATACGCAGTATTTT CASSVEGGLAFSSTDTQYF
TRBJ2-1 TRBV5-6 - TRBD2 TGTGCCAGCAGCTTGGATACTAGCGGGGGGTACTCCTACAATGAGCAGTTCTTC CASSLDTSGGYSYNEQFF
TRBJ1-5 TRBV9 - - TGTGCCAGCAGCCCGGACTGGAATCAGCCCCAGCATTTT CASSPDWNQPQHF
TRBJ1-1 TRBV5-4 - - TGTGCCAGTCGAGGAGGGGACACTGAAGCTTTCTTT CASRGGDTEAFF
TRBJ1-4 TRBV19 - - TGTGCCAGTAGTCCCTACAGGGAAAAACTGTTTTTT CASSPYREKLFF
TRBJ1-1 TRBV6-4 - - TGTGCCAGCAGTGATGGACAGAACACTGAAGCTTTCTTT CASSDGQNTEAFF
TRBJ2-7 TRBV27 once - TGTGCCAGCAGTACAATGTCAGGGTACGAGCAGTACTTC CASSTMSGYEQYF
TRBJ2-3 TRBV5-1 - TRBD2 TGCGCCAGCAGCTCACGCTCCGGGACTAGCGGACATACGCAGTATTTT CASSSRSGTSGHTQYF
TRBJ2-1 TRBV5-1 - - TGCGCCAGCACCGACAACTACAATGAGCAGTTCTTC CASTDNYNEQFF
TRBJ1-4 TRBV16 - - TGTGCCAGCAGCCAATCCGACGGAGAAGAACTGTTTTTT CASSQSDGEELFF
TRBJ1-2 TRBV27 once TRBD1 TGTGCCAGCGGGCGAGACCCGGGACAGGGTCGTGGCTACACCTTC CASGRDPGQGRGYTF
TRBJ2-7 TRBV11-1 - - TGTGCCAGCAGCCCCTCGAACCGGGACAATCGCGACGAGCAGTACTTC CASSPSNRDNRDEQYF
TRBJ1-5 TRBV19 - - TGTGCCAGTAGTCCGTCGGGGGGTAGCAATCAGCCCCAGCATTTT CASSPSGGSNQPQHF
TRBJ2-5 TRBV7-2 once TRBD2 TGTGCCAGCAGCTTAGCAGGTAGCGGGGAGAGGGAGACCCAGTACTTC CASSLAGSGERETQYF
TRBJ2-7 TRBV27 - - TGTGCCAGCAGTTTTTATTCGGGAAGCTCCTACGAGCAGTACTTC CASSFYSGSSYEQYF
TRBJ1-2 TRBV19 - - TGTGCCAGTAGTATAGATAGAGCTAACTATGGCTACACCTTC CASSIDRANYGYTF
TRBJ1-2 TRBV6-1 - - TGTGCCAGCAGTGAAATGGGAGCTAACTATGGCTACACCTTC CASSEMGANYGYTF
TRBJ2-3 TRBV4-1 - - TGCGCCAGCAGCCAAGACAAGGGGTATACGCAGTATTTT CASSQDKGYTQYF
TRBJ2-7 TRBV28 - TRBD2 TGTGCCAGCAGTCCGTCTAGCGGGTATTCCTACGAGCAGTACTTC CASSPSSGYSYEQYF
TRBJ1-2 TRBV28 - TRBD1 TGTGCCAGCAGTCCGGGACAGTCCTATGGCTACACCTTC CASSPGQSYGYTF
TRBJ2-1 TRBV4-1 - TRBD1 TGCGCCAGCAGTCTGGACAGGGCCAATGAGCAGTTCTTC CASSLDRANEQFF
TRBJ1-1 TRBV5-4 - TRBD1 TGTGCCAGCAGTTTCGACAGGGGATACACTGAAGCTTTCTTT CASSFDRGYTEAFF
TRBJ1-1 TRBV7-3 - TRBD1 TGTGCCAGCAGCTCAGGACAGGGGTGGACTGAAGCTTTCTTT CASSSGQGWTEAFF
TRBJ1-5 TRBV10-2 - TRBD1 TGCGCCAGCAGTGAGTCATTAGGGACAGGGACATTGGGCAATCAGCCCCAGCATTTT CASSESLGTGTLGNQPQHF
TRBJ1-2 TRBV27 - - TGTGCCAGCAGTCCTGACAGTTATTTTGGCTACACCTTC CASSPDSYFGYTF
TRBJ2-2 TRBV7-3 - TRBD2 TGTGCCAGCAGCCCTCGGGGGGGTCCGAACACCGGGGAGCTGTTTTTT CASSPRGGPNTGELFF
TRBJ2-3 TRBV28 - - TGTGCCAGCAGTTTATTAGCGGGCACAGATACGCAGTATTTT CASSLLAGTDTQYF
TRBJ1-6 TRBV28 once - TGTGCCAGCAGTTTCGGTCCATATAATTCACCCCTCCACTTT CASSFGPYNSPLHF
TRBJ2-3 TRBV19 - - TGTGCCAGTAGCATCGGCCCTAGGCAGCCAGATACGCAGTATTTT CASSIGPRQPDTQYF
TRBJ1-1 TRBV19 - TRBD1 TGTGCCAGTAGTAGGGGACAGCCTGAAGCTTTCTTT CASSRGQPEAFF
TRBJ1-3 TRBV7-8 - TRBD1 TGTGCCAGCAGCCCTCAGGGGGCTTCAAGAAACACCATATATTTT CASSPQGASRNTIYF
TRBJ1-3 TRBV30 - TRBD1 TGTGCCTGCCTGACAGGGGGCCCAACATATTTT CACLTGGPTYF
TRBJ1-2 TRBV11-2 - - TGTGCCAGCAGCTTAGAAACAGAACATCTCTATGGCTACACCTTC CASSLETEHLYGYTF
TRBJ2-5 TRBV30 - - TGTGCCTGGTATGGGAGAGAGACCCAGTACTTC CAWYGRETQYF
TRBJ2-3 TRBV5-6 - TRBD2 TGTGCCAGTCGACTAGCGGGGGCTCTTTGGATCACAGATACGCAGTATTTT CASRLAGALWITDTQYF
TRBJ1-1 TRBV4-3 - TRBD1 TGCGCCAGCAGCCCGACAGGGGGGGGCACTGAAGCTTTCTTT CASSPTGGGTEAFF
TRBJ2-1 TRBV7-6 - - TGTGCCAGCAGCTTTGGTAGCTCCTACAATGAGCAGTTCTTC CASSFGSSYNEQFF
TRBJ1-3 TRBV4-3 - - TGCGCCAGCAGCCAAGATAGTGGGGCCGGTGGAAACACCATATATTTT CASSQDSGAGGNTIYF
TRBJ1-4 TRBV15 once TRBD1 TGTGCCACCAGCAAAGACAGGGTTTGGGAAAAACTGTTTTTT CATSKDRVWEKLFF
TRBJ2-3 TRBV7-9 once - TGTGCCAGCAGCTTAAATCTGGCCCAGGATACGCAGTATTTT CASSLNLAQDTQYF
TRBJ1-2 TRBV28 once - TGTGCCAGCAGTCGTCCGGGACTTGACTATGGCTACACCTTC CASSRPGLDYGYTF
TRBJ2-1 TRBV5-1 few - TGCGCCAGCAGCACCACAGGGCCTAAGCAGTTCTTC CASSTTGPKQFF
TRBJ1-1 TRBV7-2 - - TGTGCCAGCAGCTTTTCCATGAACACTGAAGCTTTCTTT CASSFSMNTEAFF
TRBJ2-1 TRBV4-3 - TRBD1 TGCGCCAGCAGCCAAGGACAGGGGGCCAGCTCCTACAATGAGCAGTTCTTC CASSQGQGASSYNEQFF
TRBJ2-2 TRBV7-9 - TRBD2 TGTGCCAGCAGCTTAGCAGGGAGGGGCACCGGGGAGCTGTTTTTT CASSLAGRGTGELFF
TRBJ1-5 TRBV19 - - TGTGCCAGTAGTATGGGCGACATTAGCAATCAGCCCCAGCATTTT CASSMGDISNQPQHF
TRBJ1-1 TRBV15 - - TGTGCCACCAGCAGTGAAAGAGTCGTGAGCACTGAAGCTTTCTTT CATSSERVVSTEAFF